This T cell receptor (beta chain) was retrieved from a study of cytomegalovirus exposure and HLA in healthy donors. About the study: Sequencing of roughly 180 million T cells in an earlier analysis found under 120 million unique TCR beta sequences.

The CDR3 is made up of 14 amino acids. Trimming removed 8 bases from V and 3 bases from J; junction bases left unmatched: 6. The germline gives CDR1 MRHNA, CDR2 SNTAGT. Turning to this clone: The antigen is undetermined.

A multiplex PCR was run with 60 Vbeta primers and 13 Jbeta primers. The table came from immunoSEQ multiplex PCR; TCRdb's copy has only in-frame clones and leaves some out. The data hold just over 150,000 clones, with 60% to 80% observed a single time. Study-level findings and limits: Some highly shared sequence variants likely arose as a pipeline artifact.

The TCR sequence derives from a woman in her thirties in good health and CMV-seronegative. Source material: PBMCs. J is TRBJ2-1 and V is TRBV6-4; 8 positions agree with TRBD1. CDR3 nucleotides: TGTGCCAGCGCCCAGACAGGGGACTACAATGAGCAGTTCTTC. It yields the protein CASAQTGDYNEQFF.